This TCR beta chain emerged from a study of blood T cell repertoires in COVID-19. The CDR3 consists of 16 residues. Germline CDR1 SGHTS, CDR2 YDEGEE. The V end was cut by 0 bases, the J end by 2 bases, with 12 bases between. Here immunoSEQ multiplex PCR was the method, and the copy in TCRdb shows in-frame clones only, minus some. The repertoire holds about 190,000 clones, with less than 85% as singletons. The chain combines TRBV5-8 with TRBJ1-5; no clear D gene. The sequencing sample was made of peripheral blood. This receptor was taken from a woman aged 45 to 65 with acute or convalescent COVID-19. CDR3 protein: CASSLGPRGGNQPQHF. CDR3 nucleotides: TGTGCCAGCAGCTTGGGGCCAAGAGGCGGCAATCAGCCCCAGCATTTT.